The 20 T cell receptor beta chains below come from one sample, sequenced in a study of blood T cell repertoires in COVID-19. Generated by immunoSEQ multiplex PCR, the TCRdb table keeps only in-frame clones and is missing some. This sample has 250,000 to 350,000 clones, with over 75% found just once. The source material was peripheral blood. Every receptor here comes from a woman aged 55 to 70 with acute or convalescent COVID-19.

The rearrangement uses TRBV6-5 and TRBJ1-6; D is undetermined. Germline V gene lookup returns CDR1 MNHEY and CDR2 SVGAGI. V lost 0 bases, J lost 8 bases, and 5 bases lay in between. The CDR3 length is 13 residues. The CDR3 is CASSYSGYSPLHF. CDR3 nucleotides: TGTGCCAGCAGTTACTCGGGCTATTCACCCCTCCACTTT.

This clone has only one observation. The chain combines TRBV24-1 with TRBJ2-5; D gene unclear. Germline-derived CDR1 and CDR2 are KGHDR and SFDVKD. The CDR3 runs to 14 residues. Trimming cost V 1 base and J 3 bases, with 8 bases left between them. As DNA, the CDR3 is TGTGCCACCAGTGATTTTCAGGCAGAAGAGACCCAGTACTTC. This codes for CATSDFQAEETQYF.

Here the CDR3 DNA reads TGCAGCGTTGAACGCCACTCTAGCGGGATCGTCGATGAGCAGTTCTTC. This sequence encodes CSVERHSSGIVDEQFF. The chain links TRBV29-1 to TRBJ2-1; the match to TRBD2 covers 9 bases. Trimming removed 2 bases from V and 8 bases from J; junction bases left unmatched: 13. The CDR3 is 16 amino acids. Germline lookup yields CDR1 SQVTM and CDR2 ANQGSEA.

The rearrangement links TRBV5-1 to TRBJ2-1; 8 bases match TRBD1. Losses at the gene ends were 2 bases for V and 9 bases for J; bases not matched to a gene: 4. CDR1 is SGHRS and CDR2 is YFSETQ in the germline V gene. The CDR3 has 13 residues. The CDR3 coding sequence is TGCGCCAGCAGCTTAGGACAGGGAGGTGAGCAGTTCTTC. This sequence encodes CASSLGQGGEQFF. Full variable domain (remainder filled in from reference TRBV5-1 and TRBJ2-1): KAGVTQTPRYLIKTRGQQVTLSCSPISGHRSVSWYQQTPGQGLQFLFEYFSETQRNKGNFPGRFSGRQFSNSRSEMNVSTLELGDSALYLCASSLGQGGEQFFGPGTRLTVL.

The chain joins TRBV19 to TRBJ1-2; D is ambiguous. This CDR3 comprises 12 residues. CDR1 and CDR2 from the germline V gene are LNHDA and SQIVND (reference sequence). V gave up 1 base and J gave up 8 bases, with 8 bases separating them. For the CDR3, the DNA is TGTGCCAGTAGTATAGCCATTCGGGGCTACACCTTC. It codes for CASSIAIRGYTF.

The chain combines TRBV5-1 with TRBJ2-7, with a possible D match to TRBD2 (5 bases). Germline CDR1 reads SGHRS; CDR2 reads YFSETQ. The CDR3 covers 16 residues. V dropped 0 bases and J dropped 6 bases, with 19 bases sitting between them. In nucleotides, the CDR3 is TGCGCCAGCAGCTTGGCGTTTTCGTTAGCTGGGAGCGAGCAGTACTTC. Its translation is CASSLAFSLAGSEQYF.

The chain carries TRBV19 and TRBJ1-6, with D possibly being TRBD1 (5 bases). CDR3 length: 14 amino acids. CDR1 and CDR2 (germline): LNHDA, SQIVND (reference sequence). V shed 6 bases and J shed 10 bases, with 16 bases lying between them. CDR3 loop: CASRSQGRTSPLHF. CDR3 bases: TGTGCCAGTAGATCGCAGGGTCGGACATCACCCCTCCACTTT.

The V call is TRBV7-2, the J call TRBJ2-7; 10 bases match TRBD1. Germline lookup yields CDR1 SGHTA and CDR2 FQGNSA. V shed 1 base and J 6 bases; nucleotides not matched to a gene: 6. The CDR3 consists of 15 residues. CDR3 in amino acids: CASSLDRGQGREQYF. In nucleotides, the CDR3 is TGTGCCAGCAGCTTAGATAGGGGACAGGGGCGCGAGCAGTACTTC.

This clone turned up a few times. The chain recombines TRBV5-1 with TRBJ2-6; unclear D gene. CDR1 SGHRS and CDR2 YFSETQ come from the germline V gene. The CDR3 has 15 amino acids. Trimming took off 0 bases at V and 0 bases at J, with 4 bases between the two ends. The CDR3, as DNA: TGCGCCAGCAGCTTGGTGGCCTCTGGGGCCAACGTCCTGACTTTC. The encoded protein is CASSLVASGANVLTF.

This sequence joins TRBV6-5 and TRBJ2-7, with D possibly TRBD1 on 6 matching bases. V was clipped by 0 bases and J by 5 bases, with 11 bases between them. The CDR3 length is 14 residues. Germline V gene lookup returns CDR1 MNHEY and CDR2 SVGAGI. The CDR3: CASSYSPRGDEQYF. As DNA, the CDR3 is TGTGCCAGCAGTTACTCCCCCAGGGGAGACGAGCAGTACTTC.

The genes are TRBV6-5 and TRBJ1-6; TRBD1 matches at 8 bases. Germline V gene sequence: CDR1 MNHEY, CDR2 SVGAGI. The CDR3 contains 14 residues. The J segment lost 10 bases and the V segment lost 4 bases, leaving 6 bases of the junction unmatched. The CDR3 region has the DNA TGTGCCAGCAGTTTCGGACAGGGTTGGTCACCCCTCCACTTT. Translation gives CASSFGQGWSPLHF.

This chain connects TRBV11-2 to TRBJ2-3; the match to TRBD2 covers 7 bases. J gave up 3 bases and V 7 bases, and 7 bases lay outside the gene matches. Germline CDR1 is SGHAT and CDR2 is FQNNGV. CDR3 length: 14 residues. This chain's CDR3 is CASNPGLNTDTQYF. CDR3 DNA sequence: TGTGCCAGCAACCCGGGACTAAATACAGATACGCAGTATTTT.

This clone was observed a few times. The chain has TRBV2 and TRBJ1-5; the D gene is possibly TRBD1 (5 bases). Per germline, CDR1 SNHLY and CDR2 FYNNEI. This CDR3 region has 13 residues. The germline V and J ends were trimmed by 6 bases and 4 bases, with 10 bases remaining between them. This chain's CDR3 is CASRSGVNQPQHF. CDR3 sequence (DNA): TGTGCCAGCAGATCGGGGGTAAATCAGCCCCAGCATTTT.

This CDR3 is CASSPYSYEQYF. CDR3 bases: TGTGCCAGCTCACCCTACAGCTACGAGCAGTACTTC. The chain carries TRBV18 and TRBJ2-7; D is ambiguous. This CDR3 region has 12 residues. The V and J ends lost 3 bases and 3 bases respectively, with 6 bases between them. Germline V gene lookup returns CDR1 KGHSH and CDR2 LQKENI.

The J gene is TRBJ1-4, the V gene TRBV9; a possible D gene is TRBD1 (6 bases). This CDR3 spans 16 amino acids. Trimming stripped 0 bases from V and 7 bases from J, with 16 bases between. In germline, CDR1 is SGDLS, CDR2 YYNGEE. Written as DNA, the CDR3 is TGTGCCAGCAGCGTAGGTTGGGGGACATTGACTGAAAAACTGTTTTTT. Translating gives CASSVGWGTLTEKLFF.

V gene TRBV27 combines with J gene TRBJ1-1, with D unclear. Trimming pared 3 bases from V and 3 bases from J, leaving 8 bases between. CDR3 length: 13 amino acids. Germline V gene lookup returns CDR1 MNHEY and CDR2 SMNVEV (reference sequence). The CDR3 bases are TGTGCCAGCAGTTTTGGCGGCCACACTGAAGCTTTCTTT. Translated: CASSFGGHTEAFF.

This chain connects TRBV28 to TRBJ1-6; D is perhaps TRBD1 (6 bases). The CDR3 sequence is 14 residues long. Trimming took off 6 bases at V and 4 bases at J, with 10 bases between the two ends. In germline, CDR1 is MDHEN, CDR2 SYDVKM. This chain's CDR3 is CASSGTRYNSPLHF. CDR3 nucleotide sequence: TGTGCCAGCAGCGGGACACGATATAATTCACCCCTCCACTTT.

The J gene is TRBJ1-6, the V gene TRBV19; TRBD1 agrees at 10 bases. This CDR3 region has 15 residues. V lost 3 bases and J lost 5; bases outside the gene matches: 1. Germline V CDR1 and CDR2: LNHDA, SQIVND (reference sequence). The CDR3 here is CASSIGTGDNSPLHF. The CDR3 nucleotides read TGTGCCAGTAGTATCGGGACAGGGGATAATTCACCCCTCCACTTT. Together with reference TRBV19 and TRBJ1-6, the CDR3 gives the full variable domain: DGGITQSPKYLFRKEGQNVTLSCEQNLNHDAMYWYRQDPGQGLRLIYYSQIVNDFQKGDIAEGYSVSREKKESFPLTVTSAQKNPTAFYLCASSIGTGDNSPLHFGNGTRLTVT.

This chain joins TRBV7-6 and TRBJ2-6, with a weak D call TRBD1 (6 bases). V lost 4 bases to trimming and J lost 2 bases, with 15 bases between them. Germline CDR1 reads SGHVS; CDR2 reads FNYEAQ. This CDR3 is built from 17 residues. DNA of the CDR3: TGTGCCAGCAGCTCAGTCAGGGGCGAAACTGGGGCCAACGTCCTGACTTTC. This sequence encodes CASSSVRGETGANVLTF.

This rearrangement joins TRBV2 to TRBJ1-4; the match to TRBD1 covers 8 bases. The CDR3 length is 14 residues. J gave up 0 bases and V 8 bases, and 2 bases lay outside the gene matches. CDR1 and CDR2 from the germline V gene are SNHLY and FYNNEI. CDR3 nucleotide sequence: TGTGCCAGCGGGACAGGCGCAACTAATGAAAAACTGTTTTTT. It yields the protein CASGTGATNEKLFF.